What follows are 8 T cell receptor beta chains derived from one specimen sequenced in a study of cytomegalovirus exposure and HLA in healthy donors. The repertoire was sequenced with immunoSEQ multiplex PCR; TCRdb's copy has only in-frame clones and lacks some. Of tens of thousands of clones in the sample, around 90% were seen once. Sequenced material: PBMCs. Receptors were obtained from a woman in her 30s in good health and CMV-seronegative.

V and J are TRBV28 and TRBJ2-3; TRBD1 is a possible D gene (5 bases). Germline values: CDR1 MDHEN, CDR2 SYDVKM. The CDR3 spans 15 residues. Trimming took 7 bases from V and 0 from J, leaving 14 bases between them. For the CDR3, the DNA is TGTGCCAGCACGGTTGGTCCAGGGAGCACAGATACGCAGTATTTT. This encodes CASTVGPGSTDTQYF.

This chain links TRBV9 with TRBJ2-1; D might be TRBD2 (6 bases). Trimming removed 6 bases from V and 7 bases from J, with 29 bases in between. CDR1 and CDR2 from the germline V gene are SGDLS and YYNGEE. The CDR3 runs 18 residues. CDR3 nucleotides: TGTGCCAGCACCAGATCAGTGGGTGGGGGACTGAATTCTAATGAGCAGTTCTTC. Its translation is CASTRSVGGGLNSNEQFF.

This chain connects TRBV6-1 to TRBJ2-2; D is ambiguous. CDR1 MNHNS and CDR2 SASEGT come from the germline V gene. The CDR3 extends over 15 amino acids. Trimming removed 7 bases from V and 7 bases from J, with 19 bases in between. CDR3: CASKKIIEPLGELFF. In nucleotides, the CDR3 is TGTGCCAGCAAGAAAATAATAGAACCCCTCGGGGAGCTGTTTTTT.

This clone has more than one count but fewer than ten. The chain recombines TRBV27 with TRBJ2-2; weak D call: TRBD2 (6 bases). This CDR3 region has 16 residues. The germline V and J ends were trimmed by 7 bases and 0 bases, with 15 bases remaining between them. CDR1 and CDR2 from the germline V gene are MNHEY and SMNVEV (reference sequence). The CDR3 sequence is CASTLLPGANTGELFF. In DNA, the CDR3 is TGTGCCAGCACCCTCCTCCCGGGAGCGAACACCGGGGAGCTGTTTTTT.

The chain is built from TRBV7-3 and TRBJ2-1, with D unresolved. The CDR3 sequence is 17 residues long. The V gene's germline CDR1 is SGHTA and CDR2 FQGTGA. The V end lost 1 base, the J end lost 2 bases, and 15 bases lay between the germline ends. CDR3 sequence reads: CASSLRGLLQAYNEQFF. CDR3 coding DNA: TGTGCCAGCAGCTTAAGAGGTCTACTTCAAGCCTACAATGAGCAGTTCTTC.

The chain couples TRBV6-1 to TRBJ1-1; 7 nucleotides align to TRBD1. The CDR3 has 12 amino acids. The germline V gene has CDR1 MNHNS and CDR2 SASEGT. The trim removed 8 bases at V and 0 bases at J, leaving 0 bases unmatched. CDR3 nucleotide sequence: TGTGCCAGCGGGACAGTGAACACTGAAGCTTTCTTT. Protein: CASGTVNTEAFF.

This rearrangement joins TRBV15 to TRBJ2-1, with D possibly being TRBD2 (7 bases). V lost 5 bases, J lost 3 bases, and 20 bases lay in between. This CDR3 region has 17 residues. The germline V gene has CDR1 LNHNV and CDR2 YYDKDF (reference sequence). As DNA, the CDR3 is TGTGCCACCAGCGGAAGGAAGGGGGGGCTAGACTACAATGAGCAGTTCTTC. It codes for CATSGRKGGLDYNEQFF.

The V call is TRBV19, the J call TRBJ1-2; possibly TRBD1 for D (5 bases). This CDR3 has 15 amino acids. Germline V lookup: CDR1 LNHDA, CDR2 SQIVND (reference sequence). V lost 4 bases and J lost 4, with 16 bases in between. The CDR3 nucleotides are TGTGCCAGTAGTAGAGATACCGGGACTTCCTATGGCTACACCTTC. It encodes CASSRDTGTSYGYTF.